Given below is one T cell receptor beta chain in context. Its antigen is as yet unknown. TCRdb independently ran MiXCR on the reads; one entry per CDR3 protein. This sample has some 590,000 distinct CDR3 sequences, with around 40% found just once. The entry originates in a study of T cell repertoires in cytomegalovirus infection. CDR3 size: 21 residues. Germline loops: CDR1 SGHTA, CDR2 FQGNSA. J lost 1 base, V lost 1 base, and 16 bases had no gene match. Regarding the study as a whole: Summed frequency of public TCR beta families distinguished CMV carriers with the relevant HLA.

The receptor's source is a human donor in good health (CMV status not recorded). Some clones in this sample may be carry-over from other donors' samples. Sequenced here: cultured PBMCs, sampled from culture after CMV antigen stimulation. The chain uses TRBV7-2 and TRBJ2-3, with TRBD2 matching 11 bases. Here the CDR3 reads CASSLVPTSGAFSLGTDTQYF. For the CDR3, the DNA is TGTGCCAGCAGCTTAGTCCCGACTAGCGGGGCATTTAGCCTAGGCACAGATACGCAGTATTTT. The full variable domain, completed using reference TRBV7-2 and TRBJ2-3, is GAGVSQSPSNKVTEKGKDVELRCDPISGHTALYWYRQSLGQGLEFLIYFQGNSAPDKSGLPSDRFSAERTGGSVSTLTIQRTQQEDSAVYLCASSLVPTSGAFSLGTDTQYFGPGTRLTVL.